A selection of T cell receptor beta chains follows, all from one sample in a study of beta chain features in type 1 diabetes. Assay: immunoSEQ multiplex PCR; the TCRdb copy retains only in-frame clones and omits some. The repertoire has about 220,000 clones, roughly a tenth of them found once; the top ten carry 1% to 1.5%. The sequenced sample consisted of central memory CD4+ T cells from blood. The receptors were sampled from a man aged 18 to 30 in good health. Both conserved end residues are part of each CDR3. The order of the fields is CDR3 protein, CDR3 DNA, V gene, D gene, clone size, J gene. D genes are given only for firm matches. Only some rows state a clone size, as once, few, many or a class for expanded clones.

CDR3: CASSSRLAGVFDETQYF
DNA: TGTGCCAGCAGTTCAAGACTAGCGGGAGTGTTTGACGAGACCCAGTACTTC
V: TRBV5-6
D: TRBD2
size: -
J: TRBJ2-5

CDR3: CASSFGTASYEQYF
DNA: TGTGCCAGCAGTTTCGGGACAGCTTCCTACGAGCAGTACTTC
V: TRBV25-1
D: TRBD1
size: -
J: TRBJ2-7

CDR3: CASSPEITFYNEQFF
DNA: TGTGCCAGCAGTCCGGAGATTACTTTCTACAATGAGCAGTTCTTC
V: TRBV2
D: -
size: few
J: TRBJ2-1

CDR3: CASSQDLGQSYGYTF
DNA: TGCGCCAGCAGCCAAGATCTCGGACAGTCATATGGCTACACCTTC
V: TRBV4-3
D: -
size: -
J: TRBJ1-2

CDR3: CSVHRVTEAFF
DNA: TGCAGCGTTCATAGGGTGACTGAAGCTTTCTTT
V: TRBV29-1
D: -
size: -
J: TRBJ1-1

CDR3: CASSSSGGSDTQYF
DNA: TGTGCCAGCAGCTCCTCCGGGGGTTCAGATACGCAGTATTTT
V: TRBV7-9
D: -
size: few
J: TRBJ2-3

CDR3: CASSYNREPYEQYF
DNA: TGTGCCAGCAGTTATAACAGGGAACCCTACGAGCAGTACTTC
V: TRBV6-5
D: -
size: -
J: TRBJ2-7

CDR3: CASSYPRAGEGYTF
DNA: TGTGCCAGCAGTTACCCCCGGGCAGGGGAAGGCTACACCTTC
V: TRBV6-5
D: -
size: -
J: TRBJ1-2

CDR3: CASSPTGTGVHTF
DNA: TGTGCCAGCAGCCCCACCGGGACAGGGGTCCACACCTTC
V: TRBV7-2
D: TRBD1
size: few
J: TRBJ1-2

CDR3: CASSYPGDSRQYF
DNA: TGTGCCAGCAGTTACCCCGGGGACAGTCGGCAGTACTTC
V: TRBV6-5
D: TRBD1
size: many
J: TRBJ2-7

CDR3: CASSLASGRSNEQFF
DNA: TGTGCCAGCAGCTTAGCTAGCGGGAGAAGCAATGAGCAGTTCTTC
V: TRBV11-2
D: TRBD2
size: few
J: TRBJ2-1

CDR3: CASSAPGADGEGEQYF
DNA: TGTGCCAGCAGTGCCCCCGGTGCGGATGGGGAAGGCGAGCAGTACTTC
V: TRBV28
D: -
size: few
J: TRBJ2-7

CDR3: CAWKVGSSYEQYF
DNA: TGTGCCTGGAAGGTTGGGAGCTCCTACGAGCAGTACTTC
V: TRBV30
D: -
size: -
J: TRBJ2-7

CDR3: CASSWEGAGRNEQFF
DNA: TGCGCCAGCAGCTGGGAGGGAGCGGGGCGCAATGAGCAGTTCTTC
V: TRBV4-3
D: TRBD2
size: few
J: TRBJ2-1

CDR3: CASSPGTAVQKLFF
DNA: TGTGCCAGCAGTCCCGGGACAGCAGTCCAAAAACTGTTTTTT
V: TRBV7-6
D: TRBD1
size: few
J: TRBJ1-4

CDR3: CASGTGFYEQYF
DNA: TGTGCCAGCGGGACAGGGTTCTACGAGCAGTACTTC
V: TRBV6-1
D: TRBD1
size: -
J: TRBJ2-7

CDR3: CASSPGRVQYF
DNA: TGTGCCAGCAGCCCGGGTCGGGTGCAGTACTTC
V: TRBV7-8
D: -
size: -
J: TRBJ2-7

CDR3: CSADPGTAKIKYF
DNA: TGCAGCGCCGATCCCGGGACTGCCAAGATCAAGTACTTC
V: TRBV29-1
D: -
size: -
J: TRBJ2-5

CDR3: CAWSLGRGLDEQYF
DNA: TGTGCCTGGAGCCTAGGAAGGGGGCTCGACGAGCAGTACTTC
V: TRBV30
D: TRBD1
size: few
J: TRBJ2-7

CDR3: CATSSAKDGYTEAFF
DNA: TGTGCCACCAGCAGTGCCAAGGACGGTTACACTGAAGCTTTCTTT
V: TRBV15
D: -
size: -
J: TRBJ1-1

CDR3: CASSGPRQETQYF
DNA: TGTGCCAGCAGTGGACCGAGACAAGAGACCCAGTACTTC
V: TRBV6-6
D: -
size: once
J: TRBJ2-5

CDR3: CASSVIGTTDTQYF
DNA: TGTGCCAGCAGTGTGATCGGGACCACAGATACGCAGTATTTT
V: TRBV2
D: -
size: -
J: TRBJ2-3

CDR3: CASSLATGDTEAFF
DNA: TGTGCCAGCAGCTTAGCGACAGGGGACACTGAAGCTTTCTTT
V: TRBV7-2
D: TRBD1
size: -
J: TRBJ1-1

CDR3: CAISESFGEQFF
DNA: TGTGCCATCAGTGAGTCTTTCGGTGAGCAGTTCTTC
V: TRBV10-3
D: -
size: -
J: TRBJ2-1

CDR3: CSVRDRVKETQYF
DNA: TGCAGCGTCAGAGACAGAGTTAAAGAGACCCAGTACTTC
V: TRBV29-1
D: -
size: many
J: TRBJ2-5

CDR3: CATSRDPAGGAGNEQFF
DNA: TGTGCCACCAGCAGAGATCCCGCAGGGGGCGCGGGGAATGAGCAGTTCTTC
V: TRBV15
D: TRBD1
size: many
J: TRBJ2-1

CDR3: CASSTIGTGNNEQFF
DNA: TGTGCCAGCAGCACAATCGGGACAGGGAACAATGAGCAGTTCTTC
V: TRBV27
D: TRBD1
size: -
J: TRBJ2-1

CDR3: CASSLNQRGYYEQYF
DNA: TGCGCCAGCAGCTTAAACCAGCGGGGGTACTACGAGCAGTACTTC
V: TRBV5-1
D: TRBD2
size: -
J: TRBJ2-7

CDR3: CASRGGLYEQYF
DNA: TGTGCCAGCAGGGGGGGGCTCTACGAGCAGTACTTC
V: TRBV25-1
D: -
size: -
J: TRBJ2-7

CDR3: CSVRQGATETQYF
DNA: TGCAGCGTTCGTCAGGGGGCGACGGAGACCCAGTACTTC
V: TRBV29-1
D: TRBD1
size: many
J: TRBJ2-5

CDR3: CASNVQGADTQYF
DNA: TGTGCCAGCAACGTACAAGGGGCCGATACGCAGTATTTT
V: TRBV6-6
D: -
size: -
J: TRBJ2-3

CDR3: CASSVEETQYF
DNA: TGTGCCAGCAGTGTTGAGGAGACCCAGTACTTC
V: TRBV2
D: -
size: few
J: TRBJ2-5

CDR3: CASSLERLQETQYF
DNA: TGTGCCAGCAGCTTGGAACGGCTTCAAGAGACCCAGTACTTC
V: TRBV5-4
D: -
size: -
J: TRBJ2-5

CDR3: CASSLRVGSTGANVLTF
DNA: TGCGCCAGCAGCCTACGAGTCGGTTCAACTGGGGCCAACGTCCTGACTTTC
V: TRBV4-1
D: -
size: -
J: TRBJ2-6

CDR3: CASSLRTGGTGELFF
DNA: TGTGCCAGCAGTTTAAGGACAGGGGGCACCGGGGAGCTGTTTTTT
V: TRBV28
D: TRBD1
size: -
J: TRBJ2-2

CDR3: CASSVKGLAGYEQYF
DNA: TGTGCCAGCAGCGTTAAGGGACTAGCGGGATACGAGCAGTACTTC
V: TRBV9
D: TRBD2
size: -
J: TRBJ2-7

CDR3: CASSRRGEAKYNEQFF
DNA: TGTGCCAGTAGTAGGCGGGGGGAGGCCAAGTACAATGAGCAGTTCTTC
V: TRBV19
D: TRBD2
size: -
J: TRBJ2-1

CDR3: CASSLPGSTDTQYF
DNA: TGTGCCAGCAGCTTGCCGGGAAGCACAGATACGCAGTATTTT
V: TRBV5-6
D: -
size: few
J: TRBJ2-3

CDR3: CASSYGGSGNTIYF
DNA: TGTGCCAGCAGTTACGGGGGCTCTGGAAACACCATATATTTT
V: TRBV6-6
D: -
size: many
J: TRBJ1-3

CDR3: CSVAQGRTEAFF
DNA: TGCAGCGTTGCCCAGGGGAGGACTGAAGCTTTCTTT
V: TRBV29-1
D: -
size: few
J: TRBJ1-1